This entry lists 26 T cell receptor beta chains sequenced from one sample in a study of T-cell memory formation after mild COVID-19. TCRdb redid the calling of the 5' RACE reads with MiXCR, one entry per CDR3 protein. The sample shows a few hundred thousand distinct CDR3 sequences, about 17% of them seen only once. Sequenced input: PBMCs or a T cell subset sorted from them (not recorded which). These receptor sequences come from a man in his late teens or twenties who had mild COVID-19 (a few samples of this study predate the infection). Cell type and time point are not known.

A few counts support this clonotype. The rearrangement links TRBV12-3 or TRBV12-4 to TRBJ2-2; 7 bases map to TRBD1. Trimming took 7 bases from V and 0 from J; bases not matched to a gene: 5. The CDR3 sequence is 15 residues long. The CDR3 region is CASMWDRSNTGELFF. The CDR3 coding sequence is TGTGCCAGCATGTGGGACAGATCGAACACCGGGGAGCTGTTTTTT.

The V and J genes are TRBV7-6 and TRBJ2-1; D unresolved. V was clipped by 5 bases and J by 2 bases, with 13 bases between them. CDR3 length equals 15 residues. The germline gives CDR1 SGHVS, CDR2 FNYEAQ. The CDR3 spells CASSPPPGTYNEQFF. CDR3 DNA: TGTGCCAGCAGCCCACCTCCTGGGACCTACAATGAGCAGTTCTTC.

The chain recombines TRBV20-1 with TRBJ1-5; D is uncertain. V was shortened by 1 base and J by 1 base, with 8 bases between the two germline ends. There are 14 residues in the CDR3. Germline values: CDR1 DFQATT, CDR2 SNEGSKA (reference sequence). CDR3 residues: CSARVLDSNQPQHF. CDR3 sequence (DNA): TGCAGTGCTAGAGTCTTGGACAGCAATCAGCCCCAGCATTTT.

This clonotype turned up a few times. This chain uses TRBV25-1 with TRBJ1-3; D unclear. V shed 6 bases and J shed 2 bases, with 5 bases lying between them. CDR1 is MGHDK, CDR2 SYGVNS, per germline. The CDR3 spans 12 residues. The CDR3 sequence is CASSGPGNTIYF. CDR3 in DNA: TGTGCCAGCAGCGGTCCTGGAAACACCATATATTTT. Full variable domain (missing parts from reference TRBV25-1 and TRBJ1-3): EADIYQTPRYLVIGTGKKITLECSQTMGHDKMYWYQQDPGMELHLIHYSYGVNSTEKGDLSSESTVSRIRTEHFPLTLESARPSHTSQYLCASSGPGNTIYFGEGSWLTVV.

In its sample, this clonotype was seen once. V and J are TRBV2 and TRBJ1-1, with D perhaps TRBD1 (6 bases). In germline, CDR1 is SNHLY, CDR2 FYNNEI. V lost 1 base and J 11 bases, leaving 11 bases between the germline ends. The CDR3 is made up of 12 amino acids. The DNA for the CDR3 is TGTGCCAGCAGTGAAGGGCAGGGGCGTGCTTTCTTT. It codes for CASSEGQGRAFF.

This clonotype was counted at least ten times. The V and J genes are TRBV18 and TRBJ2-3, with D possibly TRBD2 on 5 matching bases. From germline, CDR1 is KGHSH and CDR2 LQKENI. The CDR3 consists of 17 residues. Trimming took off 0 bases at V and 6 bases at J, with 19 bases between the two ends. CDR3 nucleotides: TGTGCCAGCTCACCACCGGTGCGGGCGCCTGGTTCGGATACGCAGTATTTT. It specifies CASSPPVRAPGSDTQYF.

The chain is built from TRBV6-5 and TRBJ1-1; unclear D gene. CDR1 and CDR2 (germline): MNHEY, SVGAGI. This CDR3 spans 13 amino acids. V dropped 0 bases and J dropped 7 bases, with 9 bases sitting between them. The CDR3 is CASSYSSRFEAFF. For the CDR3, the DNA is TGTGCCAGCAGTTACTCGAGTAGATTTGAAGCTTTCTTT.

About this clonotype itself: Because it lacks the conserved phenylalanine or tryptophan at the end, this CDR3 is likely a read error. This chain connects TRBV5-1 to TRBJ1-2; D uncertain. V lost 3 bases, J lost 9 bases, and 18 bases lay in between. Germline CDR1 and CDR2: SGHRS and YFSETQ. This CDR3 has 14 amino acids. This CDR3 reads CASSYLGRPNSYTL. The CDR3 DNA is TGCGCCAGCAGCTACCTTGGCAGACCCAACAGCTACACCCTC.

This clonotype came up many times. This CDR3 is CASTILTPRAGELFF. The CDR3 DNA reads TGTGCCAGCACCATACTAACCCCACGCGCCGGGGAGCTGTTTTTT. The chain carries TRBV12-3 or TRBV12-4 and TRBJ2-2; no clear D gene. This CDR3 is 15 amino acids long. Trimming removed 7 bases at V and 6 bases at J, with 18 bases between.

A few counts support this clonotype. An end of the junction does not agree with germline; a read error may underlie this. The chain recombines TRBV7-3 with TRBJ2-7; TRBD2 might be the D (6 bases). CDR1 is SGHTA, CDR2 FQGTGA, per germline. The CDR3 consists of 15 residues. The CDR3 DNA reads TGTGCCAGCAGCTTTGGGGCGGGGCCGTCCTACGAGCAGTACTTT. Translating it yields CASSFGAGPSYEQYF.

Notes on this clonotype: The junction does not match germline at one end; this may be a read error. The V gene is TRBV28, the J gene TRBJ2-5; TRBD2 matches at 8 bases. From germline, CDR1 is MDHEN and CDR2 SYDVKM. There are 16 residues in the CDR3. CDR3 in amino acids: CASSFTPSGGQGTQYF. DNA of the CDR3: TGTGCCAGCAGTTTTACCCCGTCGGGGGGGCAAGGGACCCAGTACTTC.

This clonotype was recorded a few times. The CDR3 sequence is CASSSGQQETQYF. The CDR3 nucleotides read TGCGCCAGCAGCTCGGGACAGCAAGAGACCCAGTACTTC. The chain recombines TRBV5-1 with TRBJ2-5; 7 nucleotides align to TRBD1. Looked up from germline, CDR1 is SGHRS and CDR2 is YFSETQ. This CDR3 has 13 amino acids. With V trimmed by 3 bases and J by 2 bases, 1 base remained unmatched.

V is TRBV29-1 and J is TRBJ1-1; 7 positions agree with TRBD1. The CDR3 loop spans 11 amino acids. The germline gives CDR1 SQVTM, CDR2 ANQGSEA. J was trimmed by 11 bases and V by 4 bases; bases with no gene match: 7. The CDR3 loop is CSVGQGKEAFF. The CDR3 DNA reads as TGCAGCGTTGGACAGGGAAAGGAGGCTTTCTTT.

The gene calls are TRBV7-9 and TRBJ1-2; possibly TRBD1 for D (6 bases). Trimming cost V 3 bases and J 4 bases, with 9 bases left between them. The CDR3 sequence is 13 residues long. Per germline, CDR1 SEHNR and CDR2 FQNEAQ (reference sequence). The chain's CDR3 is CASSFTGIYGYTF. In nucleotides, the CDR3 is TGTGCCAGCAGCTTTACAGGGATCTATGGCTACACCTTC. Complete variable domain (other parts from reference TRBV7-9 and TRBJ1-2): DTGVSQNPRHKITKRGQNVTFRCDPISEHNRLYWYRQTLGQGPEFLTYFQNEAQLEKSRLLSDRFSAERPKGSFSTLEIQRTEQGDSAMYLCASSFTGIYGYTFGSGTRLTVV.

J is TRBJ2-1 and V is TRBV3-1; D perhaps matches TRBD1 (6 bases). Germline V gives CDR1 LGHDT, CDR2 YNNKEL (reference sequence). V shed 5 bases and J shed 5 bases, with 13 bases lying between them. There are 14 residues in the CDR3. Written as DNA, the CDR3 is TGTGCCAGCAGCTTCACAGGGATCCACAATGAGCAGTTCTTC. Amino acid sequence: CASSFTGIHNEQFF.

The chain uses TRBV6-5 and TRBJ1-1; possibly TRBD1 for D (5 bases). The CDR3 runs 13 residues. The ends were cut back, 6 bases at V and 5 bases at J, with 13 bases in the middle. Germline CDR1 reads MNHEY; CDR2 reads SVGAGI. The CDR3 bases are TGTGCCAGCAGCATCCAGGGTGGTACTGAAGCTTTCTTT. Its translation is CASSIQGGTEAFF.

The V call is TRBV5-4, the J call TRBJ2-6; 7 bases are shared with TRBD2. Germline CDR1 and CDR2: SGHNT and YYREEE (reference sequence). V was pared by 0 bases and J by 4 bases, with 4 bases of the junction left unmatched. CDR3 length: 16 amino acids. CDR3 nucleotides: TGTGCCAGCAGCTTGGCCGGGGGGACCGGGGCCAACGTCCTGACTTTC. Amino acids: CASSLAGGTGANVLTF.

This clonotype occurred a few times. The J gene is TRBJ2-3, the V gene TRBV10-3, with D possibly being TRBD1 or TRBD2 (6 bases each). The CDR3 runs 14 residues. The V gene's germline CDR1 is ENHRY and CDR2 SYGVKD. V lost 5 bases and J 4 bases, leaving 13 bases between the germline ends. The CDR3 nucleotides are TGTGCCATCAGTCTAGGGGGGCTGGCAGATACGCAGTATTTT. This translates into CAISLGGLADTQYF.

This clonotype was seen a few times. The chain links TRBV7-2 to TRBJ2-1; 8 nucleotides align to TRBD1. From germline, CDR1 is SGHTA and CDR2 FQGNSA. This CDR3 is built from 15 residues. V lost 4 bases to trimming and J lost 2 bases; unmatched junction nucleotides: 4. The CDR3 loop is CASSSWTGPYNEQFF. CDR3 nucleotide sequence: TGTGCCAGCAGCTCTTGGACAGGGCCCTACAATGAGCAGTTCTTC.

This clonotype was seen a handful of times. V and J are TRBV7-8 and TRBJ1-5, with D possibly being TRBD1 (6 bases). V was trimmed by 5 bases and J by 4 bases, leaving 12 bases between them. This CDR3 is 14 amino acids long. CDR1 and CDR2 from the germline V gene are SGHVS and FQNEAQ. CDR3 in amino acids: CASSPRGRNQPQHF. The CDR3 region has the DNA TGTGCCAGCAGCCCACGGGGGCGGAATCAGCCCCAGCATTTT. The full variable domain, with the rest looked up from reference TRBV7-8 and TRBJ1-5, is GAGVSQSPRYKVAKRGQDVALRCDPISGHVSLFWYQQALGQGPEFLTYFQNEAQLDKSGLPSDRFFAERPEGSVSTLKIQRTQQEDSAVYLCASSPRGRNQPQHFGDGTRLSIL.

The chain employs TRBV25-1 and TRBJ2-5, with 8 bases fitting TRBD1. With V trimmed by 2 bases and J by 7 bases, 9 bases remained unmatched. Germline V lookup: CDR1 MGHDK, CDR2 SYGVNS. CDR3 size: 15 residues. The CDR3 protein is CASSEGSGQERTQYF. The CDR3, as DNA: TGTGCCAGCAGTGAAGGATCGGGACAGGAGCGGACCCAGTACTTC.

This clonotype was counted only a few times. The rearrangement uses TRBV7-9 and TRBJ2-6; D may be TRBD1 (5 bases). The CDR3 extends over 14 amino acids. Germline V gene sequence: CDR1 SEHNR, CDR2 FQNEAQ (reference sequence). The CDR3, as DNA: TGTGGACAGCTAAACACCTCTGGGGCCAACGTCCTGACTTTC. Translated, it gives CGQLNTSGANVLTF.

The genes are TRBV12-3 or TRBV12-4 and TRBJ2-5, with TRBD2 identical over 7 bases. This CDR3 has 16 residues. Losses at the gene ends were 4 bases for V and 5 bases for J; bases not matched to a gene: 13. The DNA for the CDR3 is TGTGCCAGCAGTTCTACATCGGGAGGAATAGGGGAGACCCAGTACTTC. This translates into CASSSTSGGIGETQYF.

This clonotype was found many times. This chain links TRBV6-5 with TRBJ1-1; D unresolved. Trimming left V 5 bases short and J 1 base short, with 8 bases between. The CDR3 sequence is 13 residues long. Germline CDR1 and CDR2: MNHEY and SVGAGI. CDR3 amino acids: CASSDISNTEAFF. CDR3 bases: TGTGCCAGCAGTGACATATCGAACACTGAAGCTTTCTTT.

This clonotype was seen many times. This chain links TRBV20-1 with TRBJ1-3, with D uncertain. Germline loops: CDR1 DFQATT, CDR2 SNEGSKA (reference sequence). V was pared by 0 bases and J by 3 bases, with 6 bases between. CDR3 size: 13 residues. The CDR3 loop is CSAREGVGNTIYF. The CDR3 DNA reads as TGCAGTGCTAGAGAAGGTGTTGGAAACACCATATATTTT.

This clonotype was counted only a few times. This chain uses TRBV28 with TRBJ2-7; 7 nucleotides agree with TRBD1. CDR3 length equals 14 residues. The V gene end was trimmed by 6 bases and the J gene end by 3 bases; junction bases not matched to a gene: 8. From germline, CDR1 is MDHEN and CDR2 SYDVKM. CDR3 DNA: TGTGCCAGCAGCTCCGGGACAGCGAGCTACGAGCAGTACGTC. Its translation is CASSSGTASYEQYV.